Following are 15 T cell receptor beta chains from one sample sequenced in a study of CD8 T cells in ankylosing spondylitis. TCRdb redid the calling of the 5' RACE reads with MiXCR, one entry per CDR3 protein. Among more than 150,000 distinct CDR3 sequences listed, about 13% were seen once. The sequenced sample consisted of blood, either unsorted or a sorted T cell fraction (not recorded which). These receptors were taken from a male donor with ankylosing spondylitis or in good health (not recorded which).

The CDR3 protein is CASSQVSGPGGFYEQYF. CDR3 DNA: TGTGCCAGCAGCCAAGTAAGTGGACCCGGAGGGTTCTACGAGCAGTACTTC. This chain connects TRBV3-1 to TRBJ2-7; perhaps TRBD2 as D (6 bases). CDR1 is LGHDT, CDR2 YNNKEL, per germline (reference sequence). V was shortened by 1 base and J by 3 bases, with 19 bases between the two germline ends. The CDR3 totals 17 residues.

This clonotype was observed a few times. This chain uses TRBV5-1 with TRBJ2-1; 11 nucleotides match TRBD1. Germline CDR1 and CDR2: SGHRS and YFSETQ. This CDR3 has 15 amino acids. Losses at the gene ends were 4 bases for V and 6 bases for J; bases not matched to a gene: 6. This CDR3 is CASSKPGQGVNEQFF. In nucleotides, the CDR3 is TGCGCCAGCAGCAAACCGGGACAGGGGGTCAATGAGCAGTTCTTC.

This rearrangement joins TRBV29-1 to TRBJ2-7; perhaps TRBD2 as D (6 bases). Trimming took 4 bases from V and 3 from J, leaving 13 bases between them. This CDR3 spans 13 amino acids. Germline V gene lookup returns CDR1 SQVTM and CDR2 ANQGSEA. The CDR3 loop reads CSVVQVEGYEQYF. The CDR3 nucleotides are TGCAGCGTTGTCCAGGTGGAGGGCTACGAGCAGTACTTC.

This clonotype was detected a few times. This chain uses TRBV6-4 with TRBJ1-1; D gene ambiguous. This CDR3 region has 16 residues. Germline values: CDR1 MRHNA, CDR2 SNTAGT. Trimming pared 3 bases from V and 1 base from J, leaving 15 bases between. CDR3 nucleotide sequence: TGTGCCAGCAGTGAGGCTCCGGGCGATGGGAACACTGAAGCTTTCTTT. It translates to CASSEAPGDGNTEAFF.

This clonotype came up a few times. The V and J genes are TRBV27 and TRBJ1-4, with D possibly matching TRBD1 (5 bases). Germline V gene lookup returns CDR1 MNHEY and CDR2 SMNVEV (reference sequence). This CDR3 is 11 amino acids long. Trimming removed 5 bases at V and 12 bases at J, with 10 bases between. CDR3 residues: CASSKGRELFF. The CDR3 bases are TGTGCCAGCAGTAAGGGGAGGGAACTGTTTTTT.

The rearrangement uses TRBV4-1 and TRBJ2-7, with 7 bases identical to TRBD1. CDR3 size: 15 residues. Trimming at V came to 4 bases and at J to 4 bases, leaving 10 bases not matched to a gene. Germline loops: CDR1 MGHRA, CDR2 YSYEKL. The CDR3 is CASSRRTGGTYEQYF. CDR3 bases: TGCGCCAGCAGCCGACGGACAGGAGGAACATACGAGCAGTACTTC.

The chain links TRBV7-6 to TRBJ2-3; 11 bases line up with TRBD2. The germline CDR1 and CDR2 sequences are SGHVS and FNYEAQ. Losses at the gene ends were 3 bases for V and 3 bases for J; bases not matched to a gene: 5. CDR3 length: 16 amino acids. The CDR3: CASSLGLAALTDTQYF. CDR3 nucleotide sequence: TGTGCCAGCAGCTTGGGACTAGCGGCCCTGACAGATACGCAGTATTTT.

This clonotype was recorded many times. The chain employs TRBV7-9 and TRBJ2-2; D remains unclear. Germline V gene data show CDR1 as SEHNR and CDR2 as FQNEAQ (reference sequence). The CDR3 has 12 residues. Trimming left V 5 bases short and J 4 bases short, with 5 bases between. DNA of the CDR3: TGTGCCAGCAGCACGAGCACCGGGGAGCTGTTTTTT. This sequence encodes CASSTSTGELFF. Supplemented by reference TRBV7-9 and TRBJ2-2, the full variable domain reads DTGVSQNPRHKITKRGQNVTFRCDPISEHNRLYWYRQTLGQGPEFLTYFQNEAQLEKSRLLSDRFSAERPKGSFSTLEIQRTEQGDSAMYLCASSTSTGELFFGEGSRLTVL.

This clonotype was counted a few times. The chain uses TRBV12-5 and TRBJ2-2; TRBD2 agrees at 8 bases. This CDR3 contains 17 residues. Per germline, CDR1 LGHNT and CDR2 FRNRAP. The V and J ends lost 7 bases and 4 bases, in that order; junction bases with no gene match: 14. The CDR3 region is CASDHPRASGGTGELFF. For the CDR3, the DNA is TGTGCTAGTGACCACCCGAGGGCGAGCGGGGGCACCGGGGAGCTGTTTTTT. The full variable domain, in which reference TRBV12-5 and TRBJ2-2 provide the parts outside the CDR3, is DARVTQTPRHKVTEMGQEVTMRCQPILGHNTVFWYRQTMMQGLELLAYFRNRAPLDDSGMPKDRFSAEMPDATLATLKIQPSEPRDSAVYFCASDHPRASGGTGELFFGEGSRLTVL.

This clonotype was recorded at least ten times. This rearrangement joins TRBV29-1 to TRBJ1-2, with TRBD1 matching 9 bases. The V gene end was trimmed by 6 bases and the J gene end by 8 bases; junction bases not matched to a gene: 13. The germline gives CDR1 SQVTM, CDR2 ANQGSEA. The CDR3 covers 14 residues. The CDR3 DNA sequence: TGCAGCGTCGATCCAGGACAGGGGAACGGCGGCTACACCTTC. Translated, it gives CSVDPGQGNGGYTF.

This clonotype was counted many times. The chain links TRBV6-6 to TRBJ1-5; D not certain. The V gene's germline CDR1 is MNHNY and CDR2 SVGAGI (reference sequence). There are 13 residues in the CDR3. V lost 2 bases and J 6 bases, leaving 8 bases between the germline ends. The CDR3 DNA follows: TGTGCCAGCAGTTACGAGGAAGCTCAGCCCCAGCATTTT. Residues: CASSYEEAQPQHF.

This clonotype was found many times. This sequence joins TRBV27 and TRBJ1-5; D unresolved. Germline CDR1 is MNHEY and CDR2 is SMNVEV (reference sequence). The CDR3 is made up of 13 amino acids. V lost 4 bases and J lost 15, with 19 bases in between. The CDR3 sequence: CASSSRNSLRWHF. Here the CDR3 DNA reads TGTGCCAGCAGTTCCCGGAACAGCCTTAGGTGGCATTTT.

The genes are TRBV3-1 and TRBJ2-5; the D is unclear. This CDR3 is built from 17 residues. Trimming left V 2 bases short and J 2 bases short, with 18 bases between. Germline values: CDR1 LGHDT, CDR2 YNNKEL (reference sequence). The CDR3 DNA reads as TGTGCCAGCAGCCAACCAACCCTGCTAGATCTTCAAGAGACCCAGTACTTC. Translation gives CASSQPTLLDLQETQYF.

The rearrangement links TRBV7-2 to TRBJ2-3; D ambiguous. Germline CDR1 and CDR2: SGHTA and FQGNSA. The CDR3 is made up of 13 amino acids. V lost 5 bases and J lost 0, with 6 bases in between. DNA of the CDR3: TGTGCCAGCAGCGCGGCCAGCACAGATACGCAGTATTTT. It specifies CASSAASTDTQYF. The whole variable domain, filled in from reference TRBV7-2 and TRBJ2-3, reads GAGVSQSPSNKVTEKGKDVELRCDPISGHTALYWYRQSLGQGLEFLIYFQGNSAPDKSGLPSDRFSAERTGGSVSTLTIQRTQQEDSAVYLCASSAASTDTQYFGPGTRLTVL.

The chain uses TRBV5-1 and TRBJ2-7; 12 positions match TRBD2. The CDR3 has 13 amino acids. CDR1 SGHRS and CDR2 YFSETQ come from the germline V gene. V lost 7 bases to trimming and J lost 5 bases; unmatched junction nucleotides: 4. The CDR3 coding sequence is TGCGCCAGCCGACTAGCGGGAGACCACGAGCAGTACTTC. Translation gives CASRLAGDHEQYF.